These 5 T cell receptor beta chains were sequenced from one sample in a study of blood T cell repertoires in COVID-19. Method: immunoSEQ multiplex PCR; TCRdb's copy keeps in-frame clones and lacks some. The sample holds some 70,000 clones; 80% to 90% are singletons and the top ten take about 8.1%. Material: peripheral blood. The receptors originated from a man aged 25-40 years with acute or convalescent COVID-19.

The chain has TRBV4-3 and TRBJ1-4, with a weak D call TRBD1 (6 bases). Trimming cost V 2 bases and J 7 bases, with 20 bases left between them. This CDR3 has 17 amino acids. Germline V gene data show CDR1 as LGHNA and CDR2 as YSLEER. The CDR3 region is CASSQSSLPQGSEKLFF. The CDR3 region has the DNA TGCGCCAGCAGCCAATCTTCGCTTCCACAGGGAAGTGAAAAACTGTTTTTT.

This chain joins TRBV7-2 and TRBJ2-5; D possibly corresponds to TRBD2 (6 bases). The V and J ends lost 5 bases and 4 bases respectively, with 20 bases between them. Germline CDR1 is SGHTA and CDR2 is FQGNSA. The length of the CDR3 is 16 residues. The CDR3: CASSPGAGVRIETQYF. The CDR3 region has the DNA TGTGCCAGCAGCCCTGGAGCGGGTGTAAGGATAGAGACCCAGTACTTC.

The CDR3 here is CASSSGLAGVNEQFF. The CDR3 DNA follows: TGTGCCAGCAGTTCCGGACTAGCGGGAGTTAATGAGCAGTTCTTC. The rearrangement links TRBV27 to TRBJ2-1; 13 positions match TRBD2. With 4 bases clipped from V and 7 bases from J, the junction kept 4 bases outside the gene matches. Germline assignment: CDR1 MNHEY and CDR2 SMNVEV (reference sequence). The CDR3 runs to 15 residues.

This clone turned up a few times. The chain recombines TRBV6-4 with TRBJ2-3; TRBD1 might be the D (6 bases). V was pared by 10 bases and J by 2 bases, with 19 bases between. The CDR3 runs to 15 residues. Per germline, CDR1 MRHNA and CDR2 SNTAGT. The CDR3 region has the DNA TGTGCCACCTCTAACAGGGCTGAACCCACAGATACGCAGTATTTT. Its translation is CATSNRAEPTDTQYF.

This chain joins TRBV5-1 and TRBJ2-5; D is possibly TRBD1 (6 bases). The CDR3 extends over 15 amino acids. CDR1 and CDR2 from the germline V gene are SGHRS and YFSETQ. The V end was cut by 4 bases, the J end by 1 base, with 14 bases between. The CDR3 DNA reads TGCGCCAGCAGCCCCTCGAGGGGGATCCAAGAGACCCAGTACTTC. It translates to CASSPSRGIQETQYF.